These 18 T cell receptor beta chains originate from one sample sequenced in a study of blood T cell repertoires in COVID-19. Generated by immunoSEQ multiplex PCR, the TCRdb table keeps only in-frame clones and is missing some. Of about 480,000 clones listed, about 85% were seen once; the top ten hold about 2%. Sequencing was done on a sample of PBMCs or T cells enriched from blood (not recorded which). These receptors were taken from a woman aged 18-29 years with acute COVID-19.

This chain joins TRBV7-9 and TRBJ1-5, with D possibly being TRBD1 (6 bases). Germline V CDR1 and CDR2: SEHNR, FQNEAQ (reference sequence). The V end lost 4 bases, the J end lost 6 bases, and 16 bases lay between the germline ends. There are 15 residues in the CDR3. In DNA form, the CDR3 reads TGTGCCAGCAGCTCCTCTCAGGGGATGCGTCAGCCCCAGCATTTT. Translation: CASSSSQGMRQPQHF.

This chain's CDR3 is CASSPTGYGANVLTF. The CDR3 DNA sequence: TGTGCCAGCTCACCGACGGGGTACGGGGCCAACGTCCTGACTTTC. The rearrangement links TRBV18 to TRBJ2-6, with D tentatively TRBD2 (5 bases). The ends were cut back, 3 bases at V and 4 bases at J, with 10 bases in the middle. This CDR3 has 15 amino acids. Germline-derived CDR1 and CDR2 are KGHSH and LQKENI.

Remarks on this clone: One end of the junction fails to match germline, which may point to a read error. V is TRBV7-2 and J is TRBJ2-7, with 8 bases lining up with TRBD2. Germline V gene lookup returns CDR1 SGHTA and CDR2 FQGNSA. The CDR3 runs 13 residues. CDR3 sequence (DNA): TGTGCCAGCAGCTTATCCGAGGCTAGCGGGTACACGTTC. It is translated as CASSLSEASGYTF.

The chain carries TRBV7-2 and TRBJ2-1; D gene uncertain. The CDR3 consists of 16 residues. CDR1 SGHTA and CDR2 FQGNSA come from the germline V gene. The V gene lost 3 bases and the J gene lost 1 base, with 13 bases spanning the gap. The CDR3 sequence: CASSLESQVSYNEQFF. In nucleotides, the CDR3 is TGTGCCAGCAGCTTGGAAAGTCAGGTTTCCTACAATGAGCAGTTCTTC. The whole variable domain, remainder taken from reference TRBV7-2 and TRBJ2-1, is GAGVSQSPSNKVTEKGKDVELRCDPISGHTALYWYRQSLGQGLEFLIYFQGNSAPDKSGLPSDRFSAERTGGSVSTLTIQRTQQEDSAVYLCASSLESQVSYNEQFFGPGTRLTVL.

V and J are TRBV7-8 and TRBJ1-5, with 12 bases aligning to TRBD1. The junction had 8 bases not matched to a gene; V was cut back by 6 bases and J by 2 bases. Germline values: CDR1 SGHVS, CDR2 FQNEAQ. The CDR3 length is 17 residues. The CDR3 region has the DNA TGTGCCAGCAGTTCCGGGACAGGGGGCCTCGGCAATCAGCCCCAGCATTTT. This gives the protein CASSSGTGGLGNQPQHF. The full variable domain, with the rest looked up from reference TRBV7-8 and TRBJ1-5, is GAGVSQSPRYKVAKRGQDVALRCDPISGHVSLFWYQQALGQGPEFLTYFQNEAQLDKSGLPSDRFFAERPEGSVSTLKIQRTQQEDSAVYLCASSSGTGGLGNQPQHFGDGTRLSIL.

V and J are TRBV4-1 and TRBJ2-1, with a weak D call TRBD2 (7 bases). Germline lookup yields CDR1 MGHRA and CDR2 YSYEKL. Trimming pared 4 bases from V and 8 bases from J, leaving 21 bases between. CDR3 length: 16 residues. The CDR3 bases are TGCGCCAGCAGCCCCATGGGGGCGGGAGTATCAGATGAGCAGTTCTTC. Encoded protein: CASSPMGAGVSDEQFF.

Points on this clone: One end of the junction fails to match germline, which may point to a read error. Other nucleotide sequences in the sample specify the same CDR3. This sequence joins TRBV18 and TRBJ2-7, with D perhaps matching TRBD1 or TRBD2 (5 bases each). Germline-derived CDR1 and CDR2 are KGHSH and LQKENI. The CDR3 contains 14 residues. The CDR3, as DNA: TGTGCCAGCTCTCCACCGGGGCTTCCTTACGAGCAGTACTTC. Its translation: CASSPPGLPYEQYF.

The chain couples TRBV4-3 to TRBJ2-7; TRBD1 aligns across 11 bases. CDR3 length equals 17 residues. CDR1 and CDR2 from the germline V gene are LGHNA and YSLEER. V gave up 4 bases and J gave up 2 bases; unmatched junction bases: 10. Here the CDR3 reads CASSLHGPGQGAYEQYF. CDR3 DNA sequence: TGCGCCAGCAGCCTCCACGGGCCGGGACAGGGGGCCTACGAGCAGTACTTC.

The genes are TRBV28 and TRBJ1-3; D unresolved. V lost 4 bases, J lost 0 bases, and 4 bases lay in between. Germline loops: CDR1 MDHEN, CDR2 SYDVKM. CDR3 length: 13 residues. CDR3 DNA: TGTGCCAGCAGTTACAACTCTGGAAACACCATATATTTT. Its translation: CASSYNSGNTIYF.

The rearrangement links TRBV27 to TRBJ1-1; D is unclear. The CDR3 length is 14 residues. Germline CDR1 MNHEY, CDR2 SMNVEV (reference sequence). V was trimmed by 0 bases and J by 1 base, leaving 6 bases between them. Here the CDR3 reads CASSLSAGNTEAFF. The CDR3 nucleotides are TGTGCCAGCAGTTTATCAGCCGGGAACACTGAAGCTTTCTTT.

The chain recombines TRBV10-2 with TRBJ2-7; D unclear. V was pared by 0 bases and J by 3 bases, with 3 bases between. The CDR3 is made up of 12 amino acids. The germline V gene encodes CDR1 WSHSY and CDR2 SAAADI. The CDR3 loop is CASSESYYEQYF. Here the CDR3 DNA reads TGCGCCAGCAGTGAGTCTTACTACGAGCAGTACTTC.

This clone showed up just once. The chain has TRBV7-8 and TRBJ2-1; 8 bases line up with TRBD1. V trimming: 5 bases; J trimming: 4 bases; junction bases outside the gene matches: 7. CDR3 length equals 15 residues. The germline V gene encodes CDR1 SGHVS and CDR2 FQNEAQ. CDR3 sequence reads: CASSDPGGRYNEQFF. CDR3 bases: TGTGCCAGCAGCGACCCAGGGGGCAGGTACAATGAGCAGTTCTTC.

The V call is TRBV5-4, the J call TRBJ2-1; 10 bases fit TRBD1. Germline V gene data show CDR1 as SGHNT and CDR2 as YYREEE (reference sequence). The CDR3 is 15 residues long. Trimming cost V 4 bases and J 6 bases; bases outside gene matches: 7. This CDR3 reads CASSGGQGLANEQFF. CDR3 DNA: TGTGCCAGCAGCGGGGGACAGGGGTTGGCCAATGAGCAGTTCTTC.

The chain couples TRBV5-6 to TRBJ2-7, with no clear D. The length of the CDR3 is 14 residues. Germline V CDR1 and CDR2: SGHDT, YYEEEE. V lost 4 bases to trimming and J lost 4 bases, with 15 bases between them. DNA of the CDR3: TGTGCCAGCAGCCACCTTTCTAGTACGTACGAGCAGTACTTC. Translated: CASSHLSSTYEQYF.

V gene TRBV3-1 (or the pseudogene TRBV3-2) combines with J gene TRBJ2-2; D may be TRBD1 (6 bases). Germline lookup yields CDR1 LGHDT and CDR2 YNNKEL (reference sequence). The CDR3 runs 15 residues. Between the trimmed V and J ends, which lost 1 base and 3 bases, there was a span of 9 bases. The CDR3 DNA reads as TGTGCCAGCAGCCAAGCAGGGGTCCACACCGGGGAGCTGTTTTTT. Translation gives CASSQAGVHTGELFF.

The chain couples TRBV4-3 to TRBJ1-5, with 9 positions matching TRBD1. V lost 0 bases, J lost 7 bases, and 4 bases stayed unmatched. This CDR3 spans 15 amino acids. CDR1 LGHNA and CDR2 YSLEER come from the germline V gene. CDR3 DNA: TGCGCCAGCAGCCAAGAGGACAGGGGATACCAGCCCCAGCATTTT. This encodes CASSQEDRGYQPQHF.

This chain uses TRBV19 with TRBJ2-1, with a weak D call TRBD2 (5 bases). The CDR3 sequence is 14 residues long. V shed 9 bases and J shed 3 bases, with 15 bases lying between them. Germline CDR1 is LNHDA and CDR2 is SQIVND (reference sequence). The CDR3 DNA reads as TGTGCCAGCCACCCACGGGGTTACTACAATGAGCAGTTCTTC. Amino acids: CASHPRGYYNEQFF. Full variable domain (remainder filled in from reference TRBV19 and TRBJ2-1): DGGITQSPKYLFRKEGQNVTLSCEQNLNHDAMYWYRQDPGQGLRLIYYSQIVNDFQKGDIAEGYSVSREKKESFPLTVTSAQKNPTAFYLCASHPRGYYNEQFFGPGTRLTVL.

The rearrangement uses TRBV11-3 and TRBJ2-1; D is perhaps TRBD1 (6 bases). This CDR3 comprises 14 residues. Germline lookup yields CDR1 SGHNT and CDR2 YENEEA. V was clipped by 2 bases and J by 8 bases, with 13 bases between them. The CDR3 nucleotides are TGTGCCAGCAGCTTAACGCAGGGGATTGATGAGCAGTTCTTC. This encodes CASSLTQGIDEQFF. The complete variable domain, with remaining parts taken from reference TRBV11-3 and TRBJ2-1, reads EAGVVQSPRYKIIEKKQPVAFWCNPISGHNTLYWYLQNLGQGPELLIRYENEEAVDDSQLPKDRFSAERLKGVDSTLKIQPAELGDSAVYLCASSLTQGIDEQFFGPGTRLTVL.